This entry is about one T cell receptor (beta chain). These data come from a study of blood T cell repertoires in COVID-19. Turning to the study itself: Acute-phase and convalescent COVID-19 samples originated in the United States, Italy and Spain. PBMCs, B-cell-depleted T cells, or T cells were the source of the cDNA or gDNA that made up the material.

J gave up 3 bases and V 6 bases, and 11 bases lay outside the gene matches. The CDR3 is 19 amino acids. From germline, CDR1 is SNHLY and CDR2 FYNNEI. Per the authors' pipeline: Nucleated cell counts were estimated from reference gene primer amplification. Produced via immunoSEQ multiplex PCR; TCRdb's table is partial and in-frame only. The V and J calls and clone size are taken from that table; D and trimming were inferred from the DNA. The data show some 220,000 clones, 83% seen once. The genes are TRBV2 and TRBJ2-4, with 16 nucleotides matching TRBD2. This sequence was found in a human donor in a cohort sampled during active COVID-19. The sequenced sample consisted of peripheral blood. The CDR3 DNA follows: TGTGCCAGCAGATTGGGACTAGCGGGGGGGCCATTGGGCAAAAACATTCAGTACTTC. This translates into CASRLGLAGGPLGKNIQYF.